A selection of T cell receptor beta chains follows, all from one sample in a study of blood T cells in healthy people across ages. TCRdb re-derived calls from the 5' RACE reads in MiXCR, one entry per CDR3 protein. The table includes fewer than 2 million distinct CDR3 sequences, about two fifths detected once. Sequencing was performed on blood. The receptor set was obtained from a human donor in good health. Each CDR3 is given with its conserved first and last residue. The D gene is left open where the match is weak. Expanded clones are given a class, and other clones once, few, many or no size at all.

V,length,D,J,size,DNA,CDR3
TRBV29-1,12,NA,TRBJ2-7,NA,TGCAGCGTTGCCAGGGTTAGTGACGAGCAGTACTTC,CSVARVSDEQYF
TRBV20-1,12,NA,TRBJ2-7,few,TGCAGTGCCAGAGGCAGGGTTTACGAGCAGTACTTC,CSARGRVYEQYF
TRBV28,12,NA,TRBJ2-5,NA,TGTGCCAGCAGTTCCGTTCACTTAGTTTGGTACTTC,CASSSVHLVWYF
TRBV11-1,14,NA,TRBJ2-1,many,TGTGCCAGCAGCGTTATTCGGATTGACAATGAGCAGTTCTTC,CASSVIRIDNEQFF
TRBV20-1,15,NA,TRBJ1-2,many,TGCAGTGCTAGAGATATTCTTACAAACCGGGGGGGCTACACCTTC,CSARDILTNRGGYTF
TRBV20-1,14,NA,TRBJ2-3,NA,TGCAGTGCGTGGACAGCATGGGGCACAGATACGCAGTATTTT,CSAWTAWGTDTQYF
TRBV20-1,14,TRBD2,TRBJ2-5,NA,TGCAGTGCTAGAGGGGGCGGGGGCCAAGAGACCCAGTACTTC,CSARGGGGQETQYF
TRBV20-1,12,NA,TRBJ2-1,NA,TGCAGTGCTAGGCAGGGTCCCCACGAGCAGTTCTTC,CSARQGPHEQFF
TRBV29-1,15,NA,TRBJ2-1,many,TGCAGCGTTGAAATGCCCTTGGGAGATGACAATGAGCAGTTCTTC,CSVEMPLGDDNEQFF
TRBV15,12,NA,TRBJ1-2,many,TGTGCCACCAGCAGCAGTATCTCTGGCTACACCTTC,CATSSSISGYTF
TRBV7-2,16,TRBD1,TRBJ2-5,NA,TGTGCCAGCAGCCCCGCGGGGGACAGGGTCGGGGAGACCCAGTACTTC,CASSPAGDRVGETQYF
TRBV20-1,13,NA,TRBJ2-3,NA,TGCAGTGCTAGGCTCGCGTACACAGATACGCAGTATTTT,CSARLAYTDTQYF
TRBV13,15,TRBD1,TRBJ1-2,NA,TGTGCCAGCAGCTCCCGAATTGGGACAGCCTATGGCTACACCTTC,CASSSRIGTAYGYTF
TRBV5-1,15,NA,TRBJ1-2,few,TGCGCCAGCAGCTTGGAACTCGGGGCTAACTATGGCTACACCTTC,CASSLELGANYGYTF
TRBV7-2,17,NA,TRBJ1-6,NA,TGTGCCAGCAGCTTAGTTGGGGGTAATGGCTATAATTCACCCCTCCACTTT,CASSLVGGNGYNSPLHF
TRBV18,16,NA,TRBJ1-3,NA,TGTGCCAGCTGTCGGGACTCCGCCGCTTTTGGAAACACCATATATTTT,CASCRDSAAFGNTIYF
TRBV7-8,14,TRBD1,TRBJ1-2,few,TGTGCCAGCAGCTTAGGGACAGGGGCCACTGGCTACACCTTC,CASSLGTGATGYTF
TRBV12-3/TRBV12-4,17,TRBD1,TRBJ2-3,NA,TGTGCCAGCAGGGGGACAGGGGGCCCCAAAATCACAGATACGCAGTATTTT,CASRGTGGPKITDTQYF
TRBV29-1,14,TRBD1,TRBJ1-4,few,TGCAGCGCATGGACAGGGGCGCTGAAGGAAAAACTGTTTTTT,CSAWTGALKEKLFF
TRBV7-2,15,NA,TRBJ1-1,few,TGTGCCAGCAGCAAGGGGGGACGGTTAGACACTGAAGCTTTCTTT,CASSKGGRLDTEAFF
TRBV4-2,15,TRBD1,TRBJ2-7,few,TGTGCCAGCAGCCCCCAGACAGGGGAATCATACGAGCAGTACTTC,CASSPQTGESYEQYF
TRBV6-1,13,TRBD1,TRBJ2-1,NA,TGTGCCAGCAGTGTGGGACAGCGGAATGAGCAGTTCTTC,CASSVGQRNEQFF
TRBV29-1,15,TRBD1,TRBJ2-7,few,TGCAGCGTTGACGGGGAAGGTCAGGGGGCTTACGAGCAGTACTTC,CSVDGEGQGAYEQYF
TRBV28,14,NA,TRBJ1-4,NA,TGTGCCAGCAGTCCCTCCCCAGAATCCGGAAAACTGTTTTTT,CASSPSPESGKLFF
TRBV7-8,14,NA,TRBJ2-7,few,TGTGCCAGCAGCTTAGAAATGGGTTCCTACGAGCAGTACTTC,CASSLEMGSYEQYF
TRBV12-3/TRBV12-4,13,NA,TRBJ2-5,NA,TGTGCCAGCAGCGCCTTGATCCCGGAGACCCAGTACTTC,CASSALIPETQYF
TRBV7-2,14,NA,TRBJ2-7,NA,TGTGCCAGCAGCCCGAAAGGACCTCGCTACGAGCAGTACTTC,CASSPKGPRYEQYF